This T cell receptor beta chain was retrieved from a study of blood T cell repertoires in COVID-19. Looking at the study overall: Spain, Italy and the United States supplied samples that represented acute and convalescent COVID-19. Sources were T cells, B-cell-depleted T cells, or PBMCs; the material itself was cDNA or gDNA.

The CDR3 loop spans 16 amino acids. CDR1 and CDR2 (germline): MDHEN, SYDVKM. V lost 5 bases and J 2 bases, leaving 13 bases between the germline ends. How the authors handled the data: Amplification of reference gene primers provided the estimated nucleated cell counts. Method: immunoSEQ multiplex PCR; TCRdb's copy keeps in-frame clones and lacks some. The V and J calls and clone size were taken over from that table, and D and trimming were inferred from the DNA. The top ten clones hold 5.5% to 7% of a sample with over 50,000 clones, approximately 80% of them seen once. The sequencing input was peripheral blood. This sequence was found in a woman between 45 and 65 years old with active or convalescent COVID-19. This sequence joins TRBV28 and TRBJ2-6; D might be TRBD2 (5 bases). The CDR3 DNA reads TGTGCCAGCAGTCCCGGCGGGCCGCCTGGGGCCAACGTCCTGACTTTC. Translating it yields CASSPGGPPGANVLTF.